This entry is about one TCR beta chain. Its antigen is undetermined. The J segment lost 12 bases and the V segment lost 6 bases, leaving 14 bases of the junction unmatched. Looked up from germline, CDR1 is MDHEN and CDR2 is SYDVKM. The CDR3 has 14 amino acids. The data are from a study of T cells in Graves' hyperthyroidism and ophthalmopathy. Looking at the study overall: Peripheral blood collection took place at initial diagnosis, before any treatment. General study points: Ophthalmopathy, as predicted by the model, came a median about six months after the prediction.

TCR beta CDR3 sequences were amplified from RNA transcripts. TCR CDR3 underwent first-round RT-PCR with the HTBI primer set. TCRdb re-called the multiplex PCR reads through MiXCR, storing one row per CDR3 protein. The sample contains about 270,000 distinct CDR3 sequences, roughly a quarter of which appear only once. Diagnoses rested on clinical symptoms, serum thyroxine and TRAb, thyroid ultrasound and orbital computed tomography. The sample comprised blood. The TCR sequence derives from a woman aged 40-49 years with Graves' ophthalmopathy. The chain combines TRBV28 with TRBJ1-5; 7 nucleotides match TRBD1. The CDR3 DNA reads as TGTGCCAGCAGCTTAGGATCGACAGGGACGGACCAGCATTTT. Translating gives CASSLGSTGTDQHF.